This T cell receptor (beta chain) is drawn from a study of siplizumab effects on memory and regulatory T cells. Findings and caveats of the study: Siplizumab produced a significant reduction in alloreactive sequences that were traceable to unstimulated CD4+ memory cells. The study found that mappable alloreactive CD4+ clones averaged around 69% Treg-derived with siplizumab and 25% to 30% in controls.

Per sample, 80,000 to 100,000 TCR templates underwent assay. Profiled with immunoSEQ multiplex PCR; TCRdb holds only in-frame clones, not every one. The sample records about 110,000 clones, roughly 89% being singletons. Trimming took 4 bases from V and 4 from J; bases not matched to a gene: 6. Per germline, CDR1 SGHRS and CDR2 YFSETQ. The CDR3 extends over 14 amino acids. On this clone itself: Its antigen is currently unknown.

The source of this sequence is a human donor in good health. The chain joins TRBV5-1 to TRBJ2-3; 7 bases are a match to TRBD1. The material sequenced was CD4+ T cells sorted from blood. The CDR3 nucleotides read TGCGCCAGCAGCCAAGGGACAGTCGCAGATACGCAGTATTTT. It encodes CASSQGTVADTQYF. The whole variable domain, filled in from reference TRBV5-1 and TRBJ2-3, reads KAGVTQTPRYLIKTRGQQVTLSCSPISGHRSVSWYQQTPGQGLQFLFEYFSETQRNKGNFPGRFSGRQFSNSRSEMNVSTLELGDSALYLCASSQGTVADTQYFGPGTRLTVL.